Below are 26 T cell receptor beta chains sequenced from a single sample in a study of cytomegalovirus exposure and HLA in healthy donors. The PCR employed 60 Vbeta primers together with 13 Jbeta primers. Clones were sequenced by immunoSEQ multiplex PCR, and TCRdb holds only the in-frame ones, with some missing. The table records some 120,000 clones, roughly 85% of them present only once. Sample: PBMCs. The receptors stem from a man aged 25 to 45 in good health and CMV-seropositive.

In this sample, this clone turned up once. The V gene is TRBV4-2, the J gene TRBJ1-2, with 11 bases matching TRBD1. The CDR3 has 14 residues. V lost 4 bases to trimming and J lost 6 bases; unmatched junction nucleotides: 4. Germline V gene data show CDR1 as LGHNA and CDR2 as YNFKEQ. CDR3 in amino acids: CASSLGTGGDGYTF. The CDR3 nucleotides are TGTGCCAGCAGCCTTGGGACAGGGGGGGATGGCTACACCTTC.

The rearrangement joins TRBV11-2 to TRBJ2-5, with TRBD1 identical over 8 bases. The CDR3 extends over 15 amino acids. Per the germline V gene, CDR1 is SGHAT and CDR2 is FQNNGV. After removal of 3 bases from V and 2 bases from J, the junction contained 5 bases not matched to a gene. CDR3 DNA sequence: TGTGCCAGCAGCTTCCGGACAGGGACGCAAGAGACCCAGTACTTC. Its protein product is CASSFRTGTQETQYF.

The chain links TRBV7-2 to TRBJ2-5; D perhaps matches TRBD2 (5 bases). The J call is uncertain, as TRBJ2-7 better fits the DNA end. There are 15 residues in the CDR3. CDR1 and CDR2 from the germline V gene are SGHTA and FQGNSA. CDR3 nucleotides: TGTGCCAGCAGCTTAGACCCGGGGAGAGGTTACGAGCAGTACTTC. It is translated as CASSLDPGRGYEQYF.

CDR3 residues: CASSVTRGGEQYF. The CDR3, as DNA: TGCGCCAGCAGTGTGACGCGGGGAGGCGAGCAGTACTTC. This chain uses TRBV10-1 with TRBJ2-7; a weak D match, TRBD2 (6 bases). V was shortened by 4 bases and J by 6 bases, with 13 bases between the two germline ends. Looked up from germline, CDR1 is WNHNN and CDR2 is SYGVQD (reference sequence). The CDR3 is 13 amino acids.

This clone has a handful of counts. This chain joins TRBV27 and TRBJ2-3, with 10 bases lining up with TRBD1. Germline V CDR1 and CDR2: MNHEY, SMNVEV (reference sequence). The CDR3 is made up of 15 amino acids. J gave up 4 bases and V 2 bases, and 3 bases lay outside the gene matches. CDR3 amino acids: CASSLGGTGADTQYF. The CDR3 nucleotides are TGTGCCAGCAGTTTAGGGGGGACAGGGGCAGATACGCAGTATTTT.

The CDR3 nucleotides are TGTGCCAGCAGTTACACTGGGACAGGGGGCGCAGAGACCCAGTACTTC. Its protein is CASSYTGTGGAETQYF. V and J are TRBV6-5 and TRBJ2-5, with TRBD1 identical over 12 bases. In germline, CDR1 is MNHEY, CDR2 SVGAGI. J lost 4 bases, V lost 2 bases, and 5 bases had no gene match. The CDR3 loop spans 16 amino acids.

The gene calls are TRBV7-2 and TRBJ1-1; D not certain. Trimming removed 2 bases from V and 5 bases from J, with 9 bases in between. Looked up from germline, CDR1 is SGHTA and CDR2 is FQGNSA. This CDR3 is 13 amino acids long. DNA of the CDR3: TGTGCCAGCAGCTTAACGGGTAGGACTGAAGCTTTCTTT. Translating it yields CASSLTGRTEAFF.

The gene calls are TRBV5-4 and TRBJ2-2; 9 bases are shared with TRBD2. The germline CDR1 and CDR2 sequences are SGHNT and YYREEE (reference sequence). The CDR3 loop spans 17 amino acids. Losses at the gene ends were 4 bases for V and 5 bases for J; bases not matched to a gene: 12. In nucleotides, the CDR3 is TGTGCCAGCAGCGCTCAACTTAGCGGGAGAGGAACCGGGGAGCTGTTTTTT. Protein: CASSAQLSGRGTGELFF.

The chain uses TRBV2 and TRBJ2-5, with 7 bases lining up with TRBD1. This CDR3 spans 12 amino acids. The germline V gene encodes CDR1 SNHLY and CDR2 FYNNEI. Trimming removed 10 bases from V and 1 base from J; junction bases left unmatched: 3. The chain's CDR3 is CANGQVQETQYF. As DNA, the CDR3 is TGTGCCAACGGACAGGTCCAAGAGACCCAGTACTTC.

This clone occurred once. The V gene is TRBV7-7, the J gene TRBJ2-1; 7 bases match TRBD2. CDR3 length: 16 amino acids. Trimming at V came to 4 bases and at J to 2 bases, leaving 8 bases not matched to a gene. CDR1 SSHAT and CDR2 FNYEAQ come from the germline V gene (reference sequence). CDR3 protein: CASSSLAGVPYNEQFF. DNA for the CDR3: TGTGCCAGCAGCTCCCTCGCGGGGGTTCCCTACAATGAGCAGTTCTTC.

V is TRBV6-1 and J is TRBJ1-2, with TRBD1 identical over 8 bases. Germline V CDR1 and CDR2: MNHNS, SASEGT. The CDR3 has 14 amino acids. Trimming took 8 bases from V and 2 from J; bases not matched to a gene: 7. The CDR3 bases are TGTGCCAGCGAGGGCAGGGGGCGAAACTATGGCTACACCTTC. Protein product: CASEGRGRNYGYTF.

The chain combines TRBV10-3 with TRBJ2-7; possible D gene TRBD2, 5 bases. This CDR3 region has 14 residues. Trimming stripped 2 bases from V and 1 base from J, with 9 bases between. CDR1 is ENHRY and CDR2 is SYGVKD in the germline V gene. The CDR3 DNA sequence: TGTGCCATCAGTGAGCTTGGACTGTCCTACGAGCAGTACGTC. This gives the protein CAISELGLSYEQYV.

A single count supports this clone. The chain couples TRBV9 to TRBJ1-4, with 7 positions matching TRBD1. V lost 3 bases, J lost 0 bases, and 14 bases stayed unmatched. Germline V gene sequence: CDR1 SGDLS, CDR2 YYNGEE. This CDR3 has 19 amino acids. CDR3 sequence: CASSAPETGTVSTNEKLFF. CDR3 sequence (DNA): TGTGCCAGCAGCGCGCCTGAGACCGGGACAGTTTCAACTAATGAAAAACTGTTTTTT.

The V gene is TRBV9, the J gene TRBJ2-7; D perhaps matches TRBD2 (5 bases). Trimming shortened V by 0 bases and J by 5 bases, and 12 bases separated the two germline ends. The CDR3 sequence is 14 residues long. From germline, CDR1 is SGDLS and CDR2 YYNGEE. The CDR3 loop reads CASSVARTSNEQYV. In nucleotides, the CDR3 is TGTGCCAGCAGCGTAGCTAGAACTAGTAACGAGCAGTACGTC.

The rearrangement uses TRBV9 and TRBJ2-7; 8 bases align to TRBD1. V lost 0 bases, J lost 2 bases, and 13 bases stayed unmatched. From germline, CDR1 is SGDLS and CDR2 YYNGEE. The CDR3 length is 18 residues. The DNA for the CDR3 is TGTGCCAGCAGCGTAGGAGCAGGGGGCCCAGGACTCGCCTACGAGCAGTACTTC. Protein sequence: CASSVGAGGPGLAYEQYF.

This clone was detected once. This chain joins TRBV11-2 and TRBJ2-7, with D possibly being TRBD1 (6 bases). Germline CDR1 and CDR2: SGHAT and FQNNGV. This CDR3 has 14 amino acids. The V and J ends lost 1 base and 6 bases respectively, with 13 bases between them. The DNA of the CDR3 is TGTGCCAGCAGCTTAGTAGGGACACTAGGCGAGCAGTACGTC. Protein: CASSLVGTLGEQYV.

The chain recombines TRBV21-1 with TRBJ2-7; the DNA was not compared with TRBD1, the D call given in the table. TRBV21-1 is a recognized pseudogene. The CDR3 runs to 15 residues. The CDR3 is CASSTGQTLPGEQYV. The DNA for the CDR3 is TGTGCCAGCAGCACGGGACAGACCCTCCCGGGAGAGCAGTACGTC.

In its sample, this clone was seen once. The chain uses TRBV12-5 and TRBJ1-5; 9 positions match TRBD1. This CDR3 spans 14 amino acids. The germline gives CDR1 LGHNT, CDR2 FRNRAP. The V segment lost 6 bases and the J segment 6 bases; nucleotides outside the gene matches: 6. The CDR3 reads CASGVQGAGQPQHF. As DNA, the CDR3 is TGTGCTAGTGGCGTACAGGGGGCTGGTCAGCCCCAGCATTTT.

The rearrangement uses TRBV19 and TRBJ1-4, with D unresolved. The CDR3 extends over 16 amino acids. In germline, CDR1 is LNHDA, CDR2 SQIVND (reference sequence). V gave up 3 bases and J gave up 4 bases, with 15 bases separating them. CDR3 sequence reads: CASSIPAARGNEKLFF. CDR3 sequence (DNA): TGTGCCAGTAGTATTCCGGCAGCCCGCGGTAATGAAAAACTGTTTTTT.

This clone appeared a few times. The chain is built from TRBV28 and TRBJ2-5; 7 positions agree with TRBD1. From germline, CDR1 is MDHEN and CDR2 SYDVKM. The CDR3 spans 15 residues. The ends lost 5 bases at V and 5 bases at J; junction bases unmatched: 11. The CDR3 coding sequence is TGTGCCAGCAGTCCGCCGGGACAGCGAGGGGAGACCCAGTACTTC. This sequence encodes CASSPPGQRGETQYF.

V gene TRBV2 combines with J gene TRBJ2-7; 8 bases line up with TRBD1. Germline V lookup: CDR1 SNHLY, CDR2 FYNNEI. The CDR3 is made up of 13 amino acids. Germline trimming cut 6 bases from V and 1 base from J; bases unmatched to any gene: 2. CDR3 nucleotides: TGTGCCAGCAGCCGGACAGGGTCCTACGAGCAGTACTTC. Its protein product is CASSRTGSYEQYF. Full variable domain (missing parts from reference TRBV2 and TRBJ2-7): EPEVTQTPSHQVTQMGQEVILRCVPISNHLYFYWYRQILGQKVEFLVSFYNNEISEKSEIFDDQFSVERPDGSNFTLKIRSTKLEDSAMYFCASSRTGSYEQYFGPGTRLTVT.

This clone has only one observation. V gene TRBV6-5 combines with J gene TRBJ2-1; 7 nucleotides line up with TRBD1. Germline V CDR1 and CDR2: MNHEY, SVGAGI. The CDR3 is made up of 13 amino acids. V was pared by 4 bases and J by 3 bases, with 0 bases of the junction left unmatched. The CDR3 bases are TGTGCCAGCAGTTGGGACAGCTACAATGAGCAGTTCTTC. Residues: CASSWDSYNEQFF.

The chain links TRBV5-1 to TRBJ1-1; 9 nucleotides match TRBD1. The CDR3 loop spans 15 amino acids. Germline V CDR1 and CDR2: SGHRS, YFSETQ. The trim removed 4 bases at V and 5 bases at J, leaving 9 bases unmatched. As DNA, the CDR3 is TGCGCCAGCAGCACCCGGGACAGGGATATGACTGAAGCTTTCTTT. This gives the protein CASSTRDRDMTEAFF. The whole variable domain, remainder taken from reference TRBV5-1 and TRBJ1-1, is KAGVTQTPRYLIKTRGQQVTLSCSPISGHRSVSWYQQTPGQGLQFLFEYFSETQRNKGNFPGRFSGRQFSNSRSEMNVSTLELGDSALYLCASSTRDRDMTEAFFGQGTRLTVV.

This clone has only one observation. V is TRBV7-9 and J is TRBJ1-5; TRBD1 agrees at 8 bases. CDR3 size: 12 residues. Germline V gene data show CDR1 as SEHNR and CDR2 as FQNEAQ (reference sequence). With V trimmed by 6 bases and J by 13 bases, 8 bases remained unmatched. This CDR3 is CASSSTGGGQHF. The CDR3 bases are TGTGCCAGCAGTAGTACAGGGGGGGGGCAGCATTTT.

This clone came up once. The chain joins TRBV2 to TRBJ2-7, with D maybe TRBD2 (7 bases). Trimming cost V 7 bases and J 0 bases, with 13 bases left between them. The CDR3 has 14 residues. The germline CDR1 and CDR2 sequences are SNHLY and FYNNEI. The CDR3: CASIGGVSSYEQYF. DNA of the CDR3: TGTGCCAGCATAGGGGGGGTGAGCTCCTACGAGCAGTACTTC.

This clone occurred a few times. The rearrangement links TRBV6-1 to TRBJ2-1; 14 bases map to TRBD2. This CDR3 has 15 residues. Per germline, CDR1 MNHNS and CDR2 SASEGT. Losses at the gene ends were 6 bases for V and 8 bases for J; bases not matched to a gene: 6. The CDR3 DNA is TGTGCCAGCAGGACTAGCGGGAGGGTGTTAGATGAGCAGTTCTTC. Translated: CASRTSGRVLDEQFF.